The next 10 T cell receptor beta chains were all read from a single sample in a study of T cell changes during pregnancy in multiple sclerosis. The table came from immunoSEQ multiplex PCR; TCRdb's copy has only in-frame clones and leaves some out. Of approximately 71,000 clones in the sample, just over 90% were seen once. The material was peripheral blood, obtained in the third trimester of pregnancy. These receptors were taken from a female donor with multiple sclerosis, enrolled in a pregnancy study.

Details on this clone: This CDR3 is also generated by other DNA sequences in the sample. This rearrangement joins TRBV19 to TRBJ1-1; D not certain. The CDR3 is 15 amino acids. Germline CDR1 reads LNHDA; CDR2 reads SQIVND (reference sequence). V was cut by 1 base and J by 1 base, with 10 bases left in between. DNA of the CDR3: TGTGCCAGTAGTATAGGTCCAGGAAAGAACACTGAAGCTTTCTTT. The encoded protein is CASSIGPGKNTEAFF.

The chain carries TRBV9 and TRBJ2-5; D possibly corresponds to TRBD2 (6 bases). The germline V gene has CDR1 SGDLS and CDR2 YYNGEE. Trimming took 2 bases from V and 5 from J, leaving 10 bases between them. The CDR3 sequence is 13 residues long. This CDR3 is CASSVGGWETQYF. The DNA of the CDR3 is TGTGCCAGCAGCGTGGGAGGTTGGGAGACCCAGTACTTC.

This chain joins TRBV19 and TRBJ2-7; TRBD1 matches at 8 bases. This CDR3 region has 13 residues. The germline CDR1 and CDR2 sequences are LNHDA and SQIVND (reference sequence). J was trimmed by 5 bases and V by 5 bases; bases with no gene match: 5. CDR3 sequence (DNA): TGTGCCAGTAGTGCCCGACAGGGGAACGAGCAGTACTTC. This translates into CASSARQGNEQYF.

The rearrangement uses TRBV19 and TRBJ2-2; perhaps TRBD2 as D (5 bases). V shed 4 bases and J shed 5 bases, with 8 bases lying between them. Per the germline V gene, CDR1 is LNHDA and CDR2 is SQIVND (reference sequence). The CDR3 has 13 amino acids. CDR3: CASSRGGTGELFF. In DNA form, the CDR3 reads TGTGCCAGTAGTAGAGGCGGGACCGGGGAGCTGTTTTTT.

J is TRBJ1-2 and V is TRBV2, with unresolved D. Trimming removed 5 bases from V and 1 base from J, with 5 bases in between. This CDR3 spans 12 amino acids. CDR1 SNHLY and CDR2 FYNNEI come from the germline V gene. The chain's CDR3 is CASSSLNYGYTF. The CDR3 DNA follows: TGTGCCAGCAGTTCACTTAACTATGGCTACACCTTC.

The J gene is TRBJ2-5, the V gene TRBV7-3, with D maybe TRBD1 (5 bases). Trimming pared 0 bases from V and 0 bases from J, leaving 5 bases between. CDR3 length: 14 amino acids. Germline V CDR1 and CDR2: SGHTA, FQGTGA. The CDR3 nucleotides are TGTGCCAGCAGCTTAACGGGGCACCAAGAGACCCAGTACTTC. Translated: CASSLTGHQETQYF. Full variable domain (rest looked up from reference TRBV7-3 and TRBJ2-5): GAGVSQTPSNKVTEKGKYVELRCDPISGHTALYWYRQSLGQGPEFLIYFQGTGAADDSGLPNDRFFAVRPEGSVSTLKIQRTERGDSAVYLCASSLTGHQETQYFGPGTRLLVL.

This clone has only one observation. This chain connects TRBV7-2 to TRBJ1-2; 9 nucleotides line up with TRBD1. The CDR3 spans 15 residues. CDR1 and CDR2 from the germline V gene are SGHTA and FQGNSA. Trimming cost V 1 base and J 2 bases; bases outside gene matches: 2. The CDR3 coding sequence is TGTGCCAGCAGCTTAGGGACAGGGGAAAACTATGGCTACACCTTC. It yields the protein CASSLGTGENYGYTF.

The chain joins TRBV6-1 to TRBJ2-1; TRBD2 matches at 10 bases. This CDR3 spans 16 amino acids. The germline CDR1 and CDR2 sequences are MNHNS and SASEGT. V was pared by 4 bases and J by 4 bases, with 7 bases of the junction left unmatched. CDR3 nucleotides: TGTGCCAGCAGTGTCACCGGGACTAGCGTATACAATGAGCAGTTCTTC. Translating it yields CASSVTGTSVYNEQFF.

V gene TRBV7-9 combines with J gene TRBJ2-5; TRBD2 is a possible D gene (5 bases). This CDR3 is built from 16 residues. CDR1 is SEHNR and CDR2 is FQNEAQ in the germline V gene (reference sequence). The V end was cut by 1 base, the J end by 5 bases, with 17 bases between. This CDR3 is CASSLDDTVRGETQYF. DNA for the CDR3: TGTGCCAGCAGCTTAGATGACACGGTCCGAGGGGAGACCCAGTACTTC.

V gene TRBV5-4 combines with J gene TRBJ2-7, with 8 nucleotides matching TRBD1. Germline CDR1 SGHNT, CDR2 YYREEE (reference sequence). The CDR3 has 17 amino acids. The ends lost 2 bases at V and 2 bases at J; junction bases unmatched: 12. The DNA for the CDR3 is TGTGCCAGCAGCTTTAGGGACACCGGGACAGGAACCTACGAGCAGTACTTC. It codes for CASSFRDTGTGTYEQYF. Full variable domain (remainder filled in from reference TRBV5-4 and TRBJ2-7): ETGVTQSPTHLIKTRGQQVTLRCSSQSGHNTVSWYQQALGQGPQFIFQYYREEENGRGNFPPRFSGLQFPNYSSELNVNALELDDSALYLCASSFRDTGTGTYEQYFGPGTRLTVT.